This TCR beta chain is drawn from a study of cytomegalovirus exposure and HLA in healthy donors. Overall study context: From 190 million or so T cells, an earlier analysis saw roughly 120 million unique TCR beta sequences. Overall study results and limits: Sequencing probably produced one cluster of sequence variants that were highly shared. A further, later analysis showed that HLA-associated TCR beta chains (compared with equally common others) were more clonally expanded. After further analysis at a later stage, 16,951 TCR beta sequences were associated with HLA alleles at 0.05 false discovery rate.

Trimming took 5 bases from V and 6 from J; bases not matched to a gene: 11. The germline gives CDR1 SEHNR, CDR2 FQNEAQ (reference sequence). CDR3 size: 16 residues. A multiplex PCR was run with 60 Vbeta primers and 13 Jbeta primers. Profiling relied on immunoSEQ multiplex PCR, and the TCRdb table lists in-frame clones only, not all of them. The repertoire holds a few hundred thousand clones, around 80% seen once, with about 0.22% in the top ten. About this clone itself: What it recognizes is unknown.

The genes are TRBV7-9 and TRBJ2-7; TRBD1 matches 12 bases. Sequenced material: PBMCs. This TCR was recovered from a girl aged 2-10 years in good health and CMV-seronegative. The CDR3 bases are TGTGCCAGCAGCAACCACCCGGGACAGGGGGCAAGCGAGCAGTACTTC. Protein: CASSNHPGQGASEQYF.